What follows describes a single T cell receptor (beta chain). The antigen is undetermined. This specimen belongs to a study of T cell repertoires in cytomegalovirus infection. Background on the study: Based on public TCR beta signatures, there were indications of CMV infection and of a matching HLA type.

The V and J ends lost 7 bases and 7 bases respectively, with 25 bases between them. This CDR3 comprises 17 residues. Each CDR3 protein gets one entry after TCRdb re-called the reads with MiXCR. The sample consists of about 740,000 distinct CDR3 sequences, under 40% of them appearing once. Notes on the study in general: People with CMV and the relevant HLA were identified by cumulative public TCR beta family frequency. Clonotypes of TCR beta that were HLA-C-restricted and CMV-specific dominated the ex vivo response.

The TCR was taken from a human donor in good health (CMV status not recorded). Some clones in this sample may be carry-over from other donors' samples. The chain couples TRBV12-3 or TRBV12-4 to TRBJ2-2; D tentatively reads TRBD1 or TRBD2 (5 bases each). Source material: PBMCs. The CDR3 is CASTPSLLVGVVGELFF. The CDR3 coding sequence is TGTGCCAGCACCCCCTCGTTGTTAGTGGGGGTTGTCGGGGAGCTGTTTTTT.